Listed below are T cell receptor beta chains from one sample, sequenced in a study of blood T cell repertoires in COVID-19. Method: immunoSEQ multiplex PCR; TCRdb's copy keeps in-frame clones and lacks some. The repertoire holds 130,000 or so clones, with 80% to 90% as singletons. The sample was peripheral blood. The receptors were sampled from an elderly man with active or convalescent COVID-19. The CDR3 runs from the conserved cysteine through the conserved F or W. A D gene is named only where the DNA matches it firmly. Some rows mark clone size as missing; the rest say once, few, many or name a class of expanded clone.

cdr3_length	d_call	v_call	clone_size	j_call	cdr3_aa	cdr3_nt
15	NA	TRBV10-3	NA	TRBJ2-3	CAIRQGGSLADTQYF	TGTGCCATCAGGCAGGGGGGCTCACTGGCAGATACGCAGTATTTT
14	TRBD1	TRBV27	NA	TRBJ2-7	CASRRPGQGYEQYF	TGTGCCAGCAGACGACCGGGACAGGGGTACGAGCAGTACTTC
14	NA	TRBV5-1	NA	TRBJ2-5	CASSLGSPSETQYF	TGCGCCAGCAGCTTGGGCAGTCCTTCGGAGACCCAGTACTTC
13	TRBD1	TRBV6-5	NA	TRBJ2-7	CASSTDRGSEQYF	TGTGCCAGCAGCACGGACAGGGGGTCCGAGCAGTACTTC
14	NA	TRBV4-3	few	TRBJ1-5	CASSQGGVNQPQHF	TGCGCCAGCAGCCAAGGGGGGGTCAATCAGCCCCAGCATTTT
14	NA	TRBV6-5	NA	TRBJ1-6	CASNRGGVDSPLHF	TGTGCCAGCAACCGAGGGGGAGTGGATTCACCCCTCCACTTT
14	NA	TRBV6-5	NA	TRBJ1-2	CASSPGGARRGYTF	TGTGCCAGCAGCCCGGGCGGGGCGAGACGGGGCTACACCTTC
12	NA	TRBV11-2	few	TRBJ1-1	CASSPLGAEAFF	TGTGCCAGCAGCCCCTTAGGGGCTGAAGCTTTCTTT
15	TRBD1	TRBV30	once	TRBJ2-5	CAWSRGDRGSETQYF	TGTGCCTGGAGCCGGGGGGACAGGGGGTCCGAGACCCAGTACTTC
16	TRBD1	TRBV19	NA	TRBJ2-7	CASSRQGQGSAYEQYF	TGTGCCAGTAGTCGTCAGGGACAGGGATCGGCCTACGAGCAGTACTTC
16	TRBD1	TRBV15	NA	TRBJ2-3	CATSRAGTGGWDTQYF	TGTGCCACCAGCAGAGCCGGGACAGGGGGCTGGGATACGCAGTATTTT
15	NA	TRBV19	NA	TRBJ2-7	CASSIQQGGSYEQYF	TGTGCCAGTAGTATTCAGCAGGGAGGATCCTACGAGCAGTACTTC
15	TRBD2	TRBV27	NA	TRBJ2-5	CASSSLSGGAETQYF	TGTGCCAGCAGCTCTTTAAGCGGGGGGGCCGAGACCCAGTACTTC
15	NA	TRBV2	NA	TRBJ1-2	CASNSNREAGRGYTF	TGTGCCAGCAACAGTAATAGAGAGGCGGGAAGAGGCTACACCTTC
12	NA	TRBV28	NA	TRBJ2-7	CASTPGHLEQYF	TGTGCCAGCACTCCGGGACACCTCGAGCAGTACTTC
15	NA	TRBV7-6	NA	TRBJ1-1	CASSLAPGGNTEAFF	TGTGCCAGCAGCTTAGCCCCGGGAGGGAACACTGAAGCTTTCTTT
14	TRBD2	TRBV7-9	NA	TRBJ2-1	CASSFNSNGGAQFF	TGTGCCAGCAGCTTTAACTCAAACGGGGGGGCACAGTTCTTC
15	NA	TRBV7-2	NA	TRBJ1-6	CASSPGATGNSPLHF	TGTGCCAGCAGCCCCGGAGCGACGGGTAATTCACCCCTCCACTTT
15	TRBD1	TRBV19	NA	TRBJ1-2	CASSEEGTANYGYTF	TGTGCCAGTAGTGAAGAAGGGACAGCAAACTATGGCTACACCTTC
16	NA	TRBV12-2	NA	TRBJ2-4	CASRFLHRVLRNIQYF	TGTGCAAGTCGCTTTCTTCATCGTGTCCTCAGAAACATTCAGTACTTC
16	TRBD2	TRBV7-2	NA	TRBJ2-5	CASRPALAGGPETQYF	TGTGCCAGCAGACCAGCACTAGCGGGGGGGCCGGAGACCCAGTACTTC
16	TRBD2	TRBV5-6	once	TRBJ2-1	CASSRAGGLSYNEQFF	TGTGCCAGCAGCCGAGCGGGGGGTCTCTCCTACAATGAGCAGTTCTTC
18	TRBD2	TRBV4-3	NA	TRBJ2-3	CASSPLAGGLGSTDTQYF	TGCGCCAGCAGCCCCCTAGCGGGGGGGCTAGGGAGCACAGATACGCAGTATTTT
16	NA	TRBV4-3	NA	TRBJ1-2	CASSPTLEPGLYGYTF	TGCGCCAGCAGCCCTACCTTGGAACCGGGACTCTATGGCTACACCTTC
12	NA	TRBV6-5	NA	TRBJ2-1	CASSSRVNEQFF	TGTGCCAGCAGTTCCCGTGTCAATGAGCAGTTCTTC
14	TRBD1	TRBV19	NA	TRBJ1-2	CASSARQGLRGYTF	TGTGCCAGTAGTGCAAGACAGGGTTTGAGGGGCTACACCTTC
13	NA	TRBV5-1	NA	TRBJ1-1	CASSLERLAEAFF	TGCGCCAGCAGCTTGGAACGGTTGGCTGAAGCTTTCTTT
16	NA	TRBV7-8	NA	TRBJ1-2	CASSLAHFSNLDGYTF	TGTGCCAGCAGCTTAGCGCACTTTTCAAACCTCGATGGCTACACCTTC
15	TRBD1	TRBV5-1	NA	TRBJ2-5	CASSPQQGAGETQYF	TGCGCCAGCAGCCCTCAACAGGGGGCAGGGGAGACCCAGTACTTC
15	TRBD1	TRBV5-6	NA	TRBJ2-2	CASTRTGGGTGELFF	TGTGCCAGCACCCGGACAGGGGGCGGCACCGGGGAGCTGTTTTTT
16	NA	TRBV5-4	NA	TRBJ2-3	CASSSGLSGSTDTQYF	TGTGCCAGCAGCTCCGGACTCAGCGGATCCACAGATACGCAGTATTTT
13	NA	TRBV7-2	NA	TRBJ1-1	CASSLVQNTEAFF	TGTGCCAGCAGCTTAGTCCAGAACACTGAAGCTTTCTTT
14	NA	TRBV11-2	NA	TRBJ1-5	CASSSGSSNQPQHF	TGTGCCAGCAGCTCCGGGTCTAGCAATCAGCCCCAGCATTTT
15	TRBD1	TRBV5-8	NA	TRBJ2-7	CASSSDRGGDYEQYF	TGTGCCAGCAGCTCCGACAGGGGCGGAGACTACGAGCAGTACTTC
14	TRBD1	TRBV28	NA	TRBJ1-3	CAVITGDPGNTIYF	TGTGCAGTAATTACAGGGGATCCCGGAAACACCATATATTTT
14	NA	TRBV28	NA	TRBJ2-2	CASSLGQNTGELFF	TGTGCCAGCAGTCTCGGACAGAACACCGGGGAGCTGTTTTTT
15	TRBD1	TRBV5-1	NA	TRBJ2-1	CASRNRDSNYNEQFF	TGCGCCAGCAGGAACCGGGACAGTAACTACAATGAGCAGTTCTTC
13	NA	TRBV18	NA	TRBJ1-6	CASSPLEDSPLHF	TGTGCCAGCTCACCCTTAGAGGATTCACCCCTCCACTTT
14	NA	TRBV11-1	once	TRBJ2-3	CASSYGGFDGTQYF	TGTGCCAGCAGCTACGGCGGATTCGATGGGACGCAGTATTTT
14	TRBD1	TRBV5-1	once	TRBJ1-1	CASSSTRGNTEAFF	TGCGCCAGCAGCTCTACCAGGGGGAATACTGAAGCTTTCTTT
12	TRBD2	TRBV28	once	TRBJ2-5	CASRTSWETQYF	TGTGCCAGCAGGACTAGCTGGGAGACCCAGTACTTC
15	TRBD2	TRBV10-3	NA	TRBJ2-5	CAISATSDNKETQYF	TGTGCCATCAGCGCGACTAGCGACAATAAAGAGACCCAGTACTTC
15	NA	TRBV3-1/TRBV3-2	NA	TRBJ2-7	CASRDSGASRYEQYF	TGTGCCAGCAGGGACTCAGGGGCATCGAGGTACGAGCAGTACTTC
15	NA	TRBV5-6	NA	TRBJ1-4	CASSSNRATNEKLFF	TGTGCCAGCAGCTCGAACAGAGCAACTAATGAAAAACTGTTTTTT
14	TRBD2	TRBV29-1	NA	TRBJ2-1	CSVVVTSGGNEQFF	TGCAGCGTTGTTGTGACTAGCGGGGGCAATGAGCAGTTCTTC